These T cell receptor beta chains were read from a single sample in a study of regulatory T cells in long-lasting Graves disease. TCRdb analysed the multiplex PCR reads with MiXCR anew, one entry per CDR3 protein. The sample holds roughly 530,000 distinct CDR3 sequences, about 16% seen once. These data are also associated with another study on T cells in Graves' hyperthyroidism and ophthalmopathy.

Here the sequenced sample was peripheral blood mononuclear cells (PBMCs), taken at new diagnosis, from a patient treated with antithyroid drugs. The receptors originated from a woman aged 35-65 years with Graves disease. Each CDR3 is given with its conserved first and last residue. A D gene is named only where the DNA matches it firmly. Clone size is not always given. Where it is, it says once, few, many or a class for expanded clones.

v_gene: TRBV30
len: 12
d_gene: NA
abundance: NA
j_gene: TRBJ1-2
CDR3nt: TGTGCCTGGAACGAGAGGGACTATGGCTACACCTTC
CDR3aa: CAWNERDYGYTF

v_gene: TRBV29-1
len: 14
d_gene: TRBD2
abundance: NA
j_gene: TRBJ2-5
CDR3nt: TGCAGCCCTCCGGCTAGCGGGGGCCAAGAGACCCAGTACTTC
CDR3aa: CSPPASGGQETQYF

v_gene: TRBV12-3/TRBV12-4
len: 15
d_gene: TRBD1
abundance: many
j_gene: TRBJ2-1
CDR3nt: TGTGCCAGCAGTCGTGGACAGGGAACATACAATGAGCAGTTCTTC
CDR3aa: CASSRGQGTYNEQFF

v_gene: TRBV6-1
len: 15
d_gene: TRBD1
abundance: few
j_gene: TRBJ1-5
CDR3nt: TGTGCCAGCAGTCGGAAAAAGGGGGCCGGGCAGCCCCAGCATTTT
CDR3aa: CASSRKKGAGQPQHF

v_gene: TRBV19
len: 16
d_gene: NA
abundance: NA
j_gene: TRBJ1-2
CDR3nt: TGTGCCAGTAGTATCCCCCAGGGCTGGATTCCGGATGGCTACACCTTC
CDR3aa: CASSIPQGWIPDGYTF

v_gene: TRBV9
len: 13
d_gene: NA
abundance: NA
j_gene: TRBJ1-6
CDR3nt: TGTGCCAGCAGCTCACTGGGGAACAGCGGCCTCTCATTT
CDR3aa: CASSSLGNSGLSF

v_gene: TRBV2
len: 12
d_gene: NA
abundance: many
j_gene: TRBJ2-7
CDR3nt: TGTGCCAGCGGGGCAGACTCCTACGAGCAGTACTTC
CDR3aa: CASGADSYEQYF

v_gene: TRBV20-1
len: 12
d_gene: NA
abundance: few
j_gene: TRBJ2-5
CDR3nt: TGCAGTGCAACACACTTACAAGAGACCCAGTACTTC
CDR3aa: CSATHLQETQYF

v_gene: TRBV12-3/TRBV12-4
len: 14
d_gene: NA
abundance: many
j_gene: TRBJ1-5
CDR3nt: TGTGCCAGCAGTTTCGGGATTAGCAATCAGCCCCAGCATTTT
CDR3aa: CASSFGISNQPQHF

v_gene: TRBV19
len: 16
d_gene: NA
abundance: NA
j_gene: TRBJ2-3
CDR3nt: TGTGCCAGTAGTATAACTTCGACAGTAAACACAGATACGCAGTATTTT
CDR3aa: CASSITSTVNTDTQYF

v_gene: TRBV10-1
len: 15
d_gene: TRBD2
abundance: many
j_gene: TRBJ2-7
CDR3nt: TGCGCCAGCAGTGAAGTAGCGGGGGGGAAGAACGAGCAGTACTTC
CDR3aa: CASSEVAGGKNEQYF

v_gene: TRBV12-3/TRBV12-4
len: 14
d_gene: NA
abundance: many
j_gene: TRBJ1-2
CDR3nt: TGTGCCAGCAGTTTCCGGGGATCACCCTATGGCTACACCTTC
CDR3aa: CASSFRGSPYGYTF

v_gene: TRBV5-6
len: 14
d_gene: NA
abundance: few
j_gene: TRBJ2-7
CDR3nt: TGTGCCAGCAGTACAAGGGGGGGCTCCTACGAGCAGTACTTC
CDR3aa: CASSTRGGSYEQYF

v_gene: TRBV2
len: 18
d_gene: TRBD2
abundance: few
j_gene: TRBJ2-7
CDR3nt: TGTGCCAGCAGGGGCACTAGCGGACCATTACCCCCCTCTCGGGAGCAGTACTTC
CDR3aa: CASRGTSGPLPPSREQYF

v_gene: TRBV6-1
len: 14
d_gene: NA
abundance: many
j_gene: TRBJ2-7
CDR3nt: TGTGCCAGCAGTGAGCCGGGAGTGAGGGACGAGCAGTACTTC
CDR3aa: CASSEPGVRDEQYF

v_gene: TRBV3-1
len: 16
d_gene: TRBD1
abundance: NA
j_gene: TRBJ2-7
CDR3nt: TGTGCCAGCAGCCAAGTACCCGGGACAGGGCCGTACGAGCAGTACTTC
CDR3aa: CASSQVPGTGPYEQYF

v_gene: TRBV7-9
len: 13
d_gene: NA
abundance: many
j_gene: TRBJ2-7
CDR3nt: TGTGCCAGCGGACCCCGGGACGTATACGAGCAGTACTTC
CDR3aa: CASGPRDVYEQYF

v_gene: TRBV5-1
len: 14
d_gene: TRBD1
abundance: NA
j_gene: TRBJ1-1
CDR3nt: TGTGCCAGCAGCACTGGACAGGGGGCCCCTGAAGCTTTCTTT
CDR3aa: CASSTGQGAPEAFF

v_gene: TRBV7-8
len: 18
d_gene: TRBD2
abundance: many
j_gene: TRBJ2-5
CDR3nt: TGTGCCAGCAGCTCGCGACTAGCGGGGGGGCTAATCAAGAGCGGCCAGTACTTC
CDR3aa: CASSSRLAGGLIKSGQYF

v_gene: TRBV20-1
len: 16
d_gene: TRBD2
abundance: many
j_gene: TRBJ2-5
CDR3nt: TGCAGTGCTAGAGATCCCTGGACTAGCGGCAAAGAGACCCAGTACTTC
CDR3aa: CSARDPWTSGKETQYF

v_gene: TRBV7-3
len: 14
d_gene: NA
abundance: many
j_gene: TRBJ2-2
CDR3nt: TGTGCCAGCAGCTTAGGAAGCAGCACCGGGGAGCTGTTTTTT
CDR3aa: CASSLGSSTGELFF

v_gene: TRBV2
len: 13
d_gene: NA
abundance: many
j_gene: TRBJ1-1
CDR3nt: TGTGCCAGCAGTGGTTTGGGGGGGACTGAAGCTTTCTTT
CDR3aa: CASSGLGGTEAFF